This TCR beta chain appears in the sequencing data of a study of blood T cell repertoires in COVID-19. Method: immunoSEQ multiplex PCR; TCRdb's copy keeps in-frame clones and lacks some. The table includes approximately 90,000 clones, 75% to 90% detected once. This CDR3 region has 15 residues. CDR1 and CDR2 (germline): LGHNA, YSLEER. Trimming left V 3 bases short and J 4 bases short, with 15 bases between. This clonotype was obtained from a man in his 60s with COVID-19, enrolled during active disease. This chain connects TRBV4-3 to TRBJ1-2; a possible D gene is TRBD1 (6 bases). The sequenced sample consisted of peripheral blood. The CDR3: CASSQFSQGPYGYTF. The CDR3 DNA sequence: TGCGCCAGCAGCCAGTTCTCCCAGGGGCCCTATGGCTACACCTTC.